The T cell receptor beta chain under discussion was sequenced for a study of T cells in tuberculosis. Time point indicated: new active TB diagnosis, blood taken before or within 7 days of starting treatment. Assay used: immunoSEQ multiplex PCR; TCRdb lists only in-frame clones, some missing. The profile shows about 49,000 clones, about 96% of them singletons. Sequenced here: PBMCs, sampled at tuberculosis diagnosis. The sequence was obtained from an adult with tuberculosis.

CDR3 sequence: CASSLPPNNEKLFF. CDR3 DNA: TGTGCCAGTAGTCTACCCCCGAATAATGAAAAACTGTTTTTT. The rearrangement links TRBV19 to TRBJ1-4, with D hard to call. The CDR3 extends over 14 amino acids. The V gene lost 5 bases and the J gene lost 4 bases, with 11 bases spanning the gap. Looked up from germline, CDR1 is LNHDA and CDR2 is SQIVND (reference sequence).